This is a list of T cell receptor beta chains from one sample in a study of T cell responses to AZD1222 COVID-19 vaccine. Libraries were prepared by immunoSEQ multiplex PCR; TCRdb keeps only in-frame clonotypes and omits some of them. This table holds about 99,000 clones, about 87% found once. Sequences were derived from peripheral blood, sampled on day 0 of AZD1222 vaccination. Receptors originate from an adult in good health. CDR3s include the opening cysteine and the closing phenylalanine or tryptophan. Fields, in order: CDR3 protein, CDR3 DNA, J gene, V gene, clone size, D gene. D genes are given only for firm matches. Size tells how often a clone was seen (once, few, many) or the class of an expanded clone, and some rows leave it out.

CDR3aa: CASSQEARTGEQYF; CDR3nt: TGCGCCAGCAGCCAAGAGGCCCGGACGGGCGAGCAGTACTTC; j_gene: TRBJ2-7; v_gene: TRBV4-3; abundance: -; d_gene: -
CDR3aa: CASSYGENTEAFF; CDR3nt: TGTGCCAGCAGTTATGGGGAGAACACTGAAGCTTTCTTT; j_gene: TRBJ1-1; v_gene: TRBV6-2/TRBV6-3; abundance: -; d_gene: -
CDR3aa: CASSVASGRATGTDTQYF; CDR3nt: TGTGCCAGCAGCGTAGCGAGCGGGAGGGCCACAGGCACAGATACGCAGTATTTT; j_gene: TRBJ2-3; v_gene: TRBV9; abundance: -; d_gene: TRBD2
CDR3aa: CASSPWSSGANVLTF; CDR3nt: TGTGCCAGCAGCCCATGGAGCTCTGGGGCCAACGTCCTGACTTTC; j_gene: TRBJ2-6; v_gene: TRBV9; abundance: few; d_gene: -
CDR3aa: CASSAKSGNTEAFF; CDR3nt: TGTGCCAGCAGCGCTAAATCGGGGAACACTGAAGCTTTCTTT; j_gene: TRBJ1-1; v_gene: TRBV9; abundance: -; d_gene: -
CDR3aa: CATSSLEQTEAFF; CDR3nt: TGTGCCACCAGCAGCTTGGAGCAAACTGAAGCTTTCTTT; j_gene: TRBJ1-1; v_gene: TRBV15; abundance: -; d_gene: -
CDR3aa: CSVERTEGTTEAFF; CDR3nt: TGCAGCGTTGAAAGGACGGAGGGGACCACTGAAGCTTTCTTT; j_gene: TRBJ1-1; v_gene: TRBV29-1; abundance: -; d_gene: -
CDR3aa: CASGSRSSYNEQFF; CDR3nt: TGTGCCAGCGGTAGCAGAAGCTCCTACAATGAGCAGTTCTTC; j_gene: TRBJ2-1; v_gene: TRBV6-5; abundance: once; d_gene: -
CDR3aa: CASIQSGTEAFF; CDR3nt: TGTGCCAGCATCCAGTCGGGGACTGAAGCTTTCTTT; j_gene: TRBJ1-1; v_gene: TRBV7-9; abundance: once; d_gene: -
CDR3aa: CASSPRDSPYEQYF; CDR3nt: TGTGCCAGCTCACCCCGGGACAGTCCTTACGAGCAGTACTTC; j_gene: TRBJ2-7; v_gene: TRBV18; abundance: -; d_gene: TRBD1
CDR3aa: CASSLDSPGYTF; CDR3nt: TGTGCCAGCAGTTTGGACAGCCCGGGCTACACCTTC; j_gene: TRBJ1-2; v_gene: TRBV28; abundance: -; d_gene: -
CDR3aa: CASSSRTGSNTEAFF; CDR3nt: TGTGCCAGCAGCTCTCGGACAGGGTCAAACACTGAAGCTTTCTTT; j_gene: TRBJ1-1; v_gene: TRBV7-9; abundance: -; d_gene: TRBD1
CDR3aa: CASSARTSGGAHTQYF; CDR3nt: TGTGCCAGCAGCGCTCGGACTAGCGGGGGGGCCCATACGCAGTATTTT; j_gene: TRBJ2-3; v_gene: TRBV9; abundance: -; d_gene: TRBD2
CDR3aa: CASSPSTVNTEAFF; CDR3nt: TGTGCCAGCAGTCCATCGACGGTGAACACTGAAGCTTTCTTT; j_gene: TRBJ1-1; v_gene: TRBV6-4; abundance: once; d_gene: -
CDR3aa: CASSPPTGGSYSGANVLTF; CDR3nt: TGTGCCAGCAGTCCCCCGACAGGGGGAAGCTACTCTGGGGCCAACGTCCTGACTTTC; j_gene: TRBJ2-6; v_gene: TRBV27; abundance: -; d_gene: TRBD1
CDR3aa: CASSYWRTENSPLHF; CDR3nt: TGTGCCAGCAGTTACTGGAGGACGGAGAATTCACCCCTCCACTTT; j_gene: TRBJ1-6; v_gene: TRBV6-5; abundance: -; d_gene: -
CDR3aa: CASSQRQAQYF; CDR3nt: TGTGCCAGCAGCCAAAGACAGGCCCAGTACTTC; j_gene: TRBJ2-5; v_gene: TRBV7-2; abundance: -; d_gene: -
CDR3aa: CATSDLRTGDTETQYF; CDR3nt: TGTGCCACCAGTGATCTCCGGACAGGGGACACGGAGACCCAGTACTTC; j_gene: TRBJ2-5; v_gene: TRBV24-1; abundance: -; d_gene: TRBD1
CDR3aa: CASSLSEKLFF; CDR3nt: TGTGCCAGCAGCTTGAGTGAAAAACTGTTTTTT; j_gene: TRBJ1-4; v_gene: TRBV3-1/TRBV3-2; abundance: -; d_gene: -
CDR3aa: CASSFNRDRGSNQPQHF; CDR3nt: TGTGCCAGCAGTTTCAACCGGGACAGGGGAAGCAATCAGCCCCAGCATTTT; j_gene: TRBJ1-5; v_gene: TRBV7-8; abundance: -; d_gene: TRBD1
CDR3aa: CASSFQGKAGELFF; CDR3nt: TGTGCCAGCAGCTTCCAGGGGAAGGCCGGGGAGCTGTTTTTT; j_gene: TRBJ2-2; v_gene: TRBV7-3; abundance: -; d_gene: -
CDR3aa: CASSLTSGSGLAYEQYF; CDR3nt: TGTGCCAGCAGCTTAACCTCCGGGTCAGGGCTAGCCTACGAGCAGTACTTC; j_gene: TRBJ2-7; v_gene: TRBV7-8; abundance: -; d_gene: -
CDR3aa: CASSVDRGFFGYTF; CDR3nt: TGTGCCAGCAGTGTCGACAGGGGCTTTTTTGGCTACACCTTC; j_gene: TRBJ1-2; v_gene: TRBV3-1/TRBV3-2; abundance: many; d_gene: TRBD1
CDR3aa: CASCIYGGYTF; CDR3nt: TGTGCCAGCTGCATTTACGGGGGCTACACCTTC; j_gene: TRBJ1-2; v_gene: TRBV12-3/TRBV12-4; abundance: once; d_gene: -
CDR3aa: CASSPPLRDRPSGNTIYF; CDR3nt: TGTGCCAGCAGCCCTCCCCTCCGGGACAGACCCTCTGGAAACACCATATATTTT; j_gene: TRBJ1-3; v_gene: TRBV7-8; abundance: few; d_gene: TRBD1
CDR3aa: CASSLWEGKTGELFF; CDR3nt: TGTGCCAGCAGCTTGTGGGAGGGCAAGACCGGGGAGCTGTTTTTT; j_gene: TRBJ2-2; v_gene: TRBV5-5; abundance: -; d_gene: TRBD2
CDR3aa: CASSLAGVRTDTQYF; CDR3nt: TGTGCCAGCAGCTTAGCGGGGGTCCGCACAGATACGCAGTATTTT; j_gene: TRBJ2-3; v_gene: TRBV11-1; abundance: -; d_gene: -
CDR3aa: CASTSGSGSYNEQFF; CDR3nt: TGTGCCAGCACTAGCGGGAGTGGTTCCTACAATGAGCAGTTCTTC; j_gene: TRBJ2-1; v_gene: TRBV7-8; abundance: once; d_gene: TRBD2
CDR3aa: CASSEDSTDTQYF; CDR3nt: TGTGCCAGCAGTGAGGACAGCACAGATACGCAGTATTTT; j_gene: TRBJ2-3; v_gene: TRBV6-4; abundance: -; d_gene: -
CDR3aa: CASSQDWSRGAQEKLFF; CDR3nt: TGCGCCAGCAGCCAAGATTGGTCTCGGGGGGCACAGGAAAAACTGTTTTTT; j_gene: TRBJ1-4; v_gene: TRBV4-1; abundance: -; d_gene: -
CDR3aa: CATSRISEISGNTIYF; CDR3nt: TGTGCCACCAGCAGGATTTCGGAAATCTCTGGAAACACCATATATTTT; j_gene: TRBJ1-3; v_gene: TRBV15; abundance: few; d_gene: -
CDR3aa: CAGGTSEYSEQYF; CDR3nt: TGCGCCGGAGGGACTAGCGAATATAGCGAGCAGTACTTC; j_gene: TRBJ2-7; v_gene: TRBV5-1; abundance: -; d_gene: TRBD2
CDR3aa: CASRRRTQPQHF; CDR3nt: TGTGCCAGCAGACGGCGGACTCAGCCCCAGCATTTT; j_gene: TRBJ1-5; v_gene: TRBV28; abundance: -; d_gene: -
CDR3aa: CASSSPLRGSYNEQFF; CDR3nt: TGTGCCAGCAGCTCTCCTCTCAGGGGGTCCTACAATGAGCAGTTCTTC; j_gene: TRBJ2-1; v_gene: TRBV11-2; abundance: -; d_gene: TRBD1
CDR3aa: CASSATGTGLGGELFF; CDR3nt: TGTGCCAGCAGTGCAACCGGGACAGGGCTTGGCGGGGAGCTGTTTTTT; j_gene: TRBJ2-2; v_gene: TRBV28; abundance: -; d_gene: TRBD1
CDR3aa: CASRGTGDHTEAFF; CDR3nt: TGTGCCAGCAGGGGGACAGGGGACCACACTGAAGCTTTCTTT; j_gene: TRBJ1-1; v_gene: TRBV27; abundance: -; d_gene: TRBD1
CDR3aa: CASSLGLVGNEQFF; CDR3nt: TGTGCCAGCAGCTTGGGACTAGTTGGTAATGAGCAGTTCTTC; j_gene: TRBJ2-1; v_gene: TRBV7-3; abundance: -; d_gene: TRBD2
CDR3aa: CATSDSGHTRYGYTF; CDR3nt: TGTGCCACCAGTGATTCTGGACACACCCGCTATGGCTACACCTTC; j_gene: TRBJ1-2; v_gene: TRBV24-1; abundance: -; d_gene: -